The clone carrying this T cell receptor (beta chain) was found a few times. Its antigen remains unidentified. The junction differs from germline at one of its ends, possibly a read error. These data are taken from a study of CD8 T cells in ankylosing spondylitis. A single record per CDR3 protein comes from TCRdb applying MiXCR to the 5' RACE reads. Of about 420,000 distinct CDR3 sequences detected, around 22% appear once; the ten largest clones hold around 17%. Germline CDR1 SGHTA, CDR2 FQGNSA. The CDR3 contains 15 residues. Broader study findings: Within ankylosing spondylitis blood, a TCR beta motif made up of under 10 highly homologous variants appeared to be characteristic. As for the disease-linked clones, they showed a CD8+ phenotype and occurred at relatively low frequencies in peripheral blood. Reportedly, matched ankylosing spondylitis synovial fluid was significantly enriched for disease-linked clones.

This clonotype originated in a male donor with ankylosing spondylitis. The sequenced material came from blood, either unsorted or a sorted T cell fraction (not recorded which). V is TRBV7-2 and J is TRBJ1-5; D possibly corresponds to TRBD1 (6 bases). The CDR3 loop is CASSWGGQNNLPQHF. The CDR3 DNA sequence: TGTGCCAGCAGCTGGGGAGGACAGAACAATCTGCCCCAGCATTTT.